A selection of T cell receptor beta chains follows, all from one sample in a study of T cell repertoires in cytomegalovirus infection. Their recognized antigens are unknown. A single record per CDR3 protein comes from TCRdb applying MiXCR to the reads. This table holds more than 35,000 distinct CDR3 sequences, about 54% found once. The source was CD8+ T cells from cultured PBMCs, collected from culture after CMV antigen stimulation. Receptors originate from a human donor in good health (CMV status not recorded). Some clones in this sample may be carry-over from other donors' samples. Both conserved end residues are part of each CDR3. D genes are given only for firm matches. Clone size is not always given. Where it is, it says once, few, many or a class for expanded clones.

v_gene	j_gene	d_gene	abundance	CDR3nt	CDR3aa
TRBV7-8	TRBJ2-5	-	-	TGTGCCAGCAGCAACAGGGTGAAGACCCAGTACTTC	CASSNRVKTQYF
TRBV27	TRBJ1-1	-	-	TGTGCCAGCAGTAGGATAGGAGAGGACACTGAAGCTTTCTTT	CASSRIGEDTEAFF
TRBV27	TRBJ2-1	-	many	TGTGCCAGCAGTCGGGGCTCTTACAATGAGCAGTTCTTC	CASSRGSYNEQFF
TRBV3-1	TRBJ2-2	-	-	TGTGCCAGCAGCCAAGATCCGGGGCGTAGAGGGGAGCTGTTTTTT	CASSQDPGRRGELFF
TRBV20-1	TRBJ1-6	-	few	TGCAGTGCTAGAGCACGAGGTACCGCGTTTTCACCCCTCCACTTT	CSARARGTAFSPLHF
TRBV11-2	TRBJ2-7	-	-	TGTGCCAGCAGCTTAGTTCCAGGGAGGTCCCCTCCCTCCCCGGAGCAGTACTTC	CASSLVPGRSPPSPEQYF
TRBV28	TRBJ1-3	TRBD1	-	TGTGCCAGCAGTTTATTCTTACACAGGGGACGATCTGGAAACACCATATATTTT	CASSLFLHRGRSGNTIYF
TRBV9	TRBJ2-5	-	few	TGTGCCAGCAGCCTTTCCGGACGGTCTTCAGAGACCCAGTACTTC	CASSLSGRSSETQYF
TRBV19	TRBJ1-2	-	-	TGTGCCAGTATGAGTCCCAGATTCTCGACGCTCTATGGCTACACCTTC	CASMSPRFSTLYGYTF
TRBV7-3	TRBJ2-1	-	-	TGTGCCAGCAGCTTAGGGCAGGAAGCCAATGAGCAGTTCTTC	CASSLGQEANEQFF
TRBV12-3/TRBV12-4	TRBJ1-5	-	-	TGTGCCAGCAGTTTAGGACACAGCAATCAGCCCCAGCATTTT	CASSLGHSNQPQHF
TRBV10-3	TRBJ2-4	-	-	TGTGCCATCAGTGATACGGTTCTAGCCAAAAACATTCAGTACTTC	CAISDTVLAKNIQYF
TRBV7-6	TRBJ2-7	-	-	TGTGCCAGCAGCCCACGGAGGGGCTCCTACGAGCAGTACTTC	CASSPRRGSYEQYF
TRBV6-6	TRBJ2-3	TRBD2	-	TGTGCCAGCAGCGCCGCCGGGACTAGCGGTTCAGATACGCAGTATTTT	CASSAAGTSGSDTQYF
TRBV6-6	TRBJ2-5	-	few	TGTGCCAGCAGTTACCGGGACGGAGAGACCCAGTACTTC	CASSYRDGETQYF
TRBV20-1	TRBJ2-7	TRBD2	many	TGCAGTGCTAGAGAGAAAGCGGGAGTTCCCTACGAGCAGTACTTC	CSAREKAGVPYEQYF
TRBV5-4	TRBJ2-1	TRBD2	-	TGTGCCAGCAGCTTGCGGCGGGAGAGGTACAATGAGCAGTTCTTC	CASSLRRERYNEQFF
TRBV7-9	TRBJ1-5	-	few	TGTGCCAGCAGCCCCTCAGAATACAATCAGCCCCAGCATTTT	CASSPSEYNQPQHF
TRBV28	TRBJ2-5	TRBD2	-	TGTGCCAGCAGTCCAGCGGGAGGGCTGGAGACCCAGTACTTC	CASSPAGGLETQYF
TRBV20-1	TRBJ2-7	TRBD2	-	TGCAGTGCTAGATCAGCGGGAAGTCTCCTTTACGAGCAGTACTTC	CSARSAGSLLYEQYF
TRBV10-3	TRBJ2-7	-	-	TGTGCCATCAGTGAGTCTGGCAGGGTGTACGAGCAGTACTTC	CAISESGRVYEQYF
TRBV7-6	TRBJ2-5	-	many	TGTGCCAGCAGCTTAGGTCCCGGGTCGCCCCAGTACTTC	CASSLGPGSPQYF
TRBV11-2	TRBJ2-4	-	few	TGTGCCAGCAGCCTCCCGGGTGAGGGTGCCGAAAACATTCAGTACTTC	CASSLPGEGAENIQYF
TRBV11-2	TRBJ1-2	-	-	TGTGCCAGCAGGCTATGGGAGGGTGATGGACTCCTCTATGGCTACACCTTC	CASRLWEGDGLLYGYTF
TRBV6-1	TRBJ2-1	TRBD1	-	TGTGCCAGCACTCCACAGGGGGCCGCCTACAATGAGCAGTTCTTC	CASTPQGAAYNEQFF
TRBV18	TRBJ2-7	-	few	TGTGCCAGCTCACCGCCTAGAGGGACTCTCCACGAGCAGTACTTC	CASSPPRGTLHEQYF